This T cell receptor beta chain originates from a study of cytomegalovirus exposure and HLA in healthy donors (dated by TCRdb to 2017 to 2019). Regarding the complete study: An earlier analysis of 587 of the donors reported around 280 Gb of sequence data and around 110 million unique TCR beta sequences obtained from roughly 180 million T cells. In the later analysis, no new phenotypic data were used to find candidate immune exposures; instead, reliance was placed on TCR beta sequences and their occurrence across donors. Among the approximately 420 genotyped donors, 81% belonged to the genetic ancestry cluster associated with self-reported Caucasian donors. Using immunosequencing, the study profiled T cell repertoires from approximately 700 subjects and related those repertoires to cytomegalovirus serostatus. The study aimed to test whether cataloging public T cell receptors could reveal signatures of past pathogen exposure. In an earlier analysis of 550 to 700 of the donors, high-throughput TCR beta sequencing was used to judge whether each TCR beta V gene segment behaved as functional or pseudogenic. On average, 235,054 unique TCR beta nucleotide sequences were sequenced per donor among some 430 genotyped donors of the cohort, with approximately 18% of those sequences being non-productive. Around 320 gigabases of sequencing data and 78 million or so unique TCR sequences were included in an early release covering roughly 600 HLA-typed donors. Donor age, sex, ethnicity and CMV serostatus were compiled alongside the repertoire data. Genome-wide SNP genotypes for about three fifths of the 666 donors were used in a later genetic analysis, which treated that subset as a discovery cohort. Class I and class II HLA loci were covered by the typing at four-digit resolution. To predict cytomegalovirus infection status, the study brought together high-throughput TCR immunosequencing, statistical association of individual TCRs with disease status, and machine learning. Along with the approximately 650-subject first cohort, a separate validation cohort of roughly 110 different subjects was used. Roughly 5 DR-DQ haplotypes were handled as single units for association and clustering, since linkage in the cohort was strong. The number of donors typed differed by locus, with 629-630 for A, B, C, DRB1 and DQB1, more than 500 for DQA1, 600 to 610 for DPA1, and some 440 for DPB1. Every repertoire in the discovery cohort had been generated on one and the same sequencing platform. A later analysis re-examined previously published TCR beta repertoires from more than 550 donors and added high-resolution HLA genotyping to investigate patterns of TCR occurrence.

The cohort consisted of 600 or so healthy bone marrow donors. All cohort members were sampled while nominally healthy, although unrecorded immune exposures were likely present. The donor was CMV seronegative and belonged to the group of around 350 seronegative cohort members. A peripheral blood sample was collected from each donor, and TCR beta sequencing was performed on peripheral blood mononuclear cells. The Qiagen DNeasy Blood Extraction Kit was used to extract genomic DNA from the blood cell samples. Concerning this clone itself: The specificity of this receptor is unknown. No qualities accompany the bases; no much larger clone lies one base away.

The receptor library was made with the immunoSEQ multiplex PCR assay. The multiplex PCR relied on a mix of 60 forward primers for TCR Vbeta segments and 13 reverse primers for TCR Jbeta segments. The CDR3 region of rearranged TCR beta genes was amplified from genomic DNA with a multiplex PCR assay. On the Illumina HiSeq System, the amplified TCR beta libraries were sequenced as 87-base-pair reads. In the authors' own workflow: A later analysis counted about 76 million unique TCR beta chains across the 650 to 800 repertoires, and some 11 million of these chains were shared by at least two donors. Raw reads were error-corrected and collapsed into unique sequences with a nearest-neighbor algorithm that merged closely related sequences to remove PCR and sequencing errors. To assign V, D and J gene segments, CDR3 sequences were aligned to IMGT reference sequences. For a sequence to be retained, a match of at least six nucleotides was required to both a V gene segment and a J gene segment. A rearrangement was called productive if the CDR3 had no stop codons and remained in frame with V and J, and every other rearrangement was called non-productive. Following IMGT convention, CDR3 was defined as the stretch from the second conserved V-encoded cysteine up to the conserved J-encoded phenylalanine. In an earlier analysis of roughly 580 of the donors, sequences lacking an unambiguous match to a single V gene segment were excluded. An earlier analysis of approximately 590 of the donors called V segments functional above 56.7% productive rearrangements and segregating when the between-donor standard deviation exceeded 5%. A statistical classification framework was developed to diagnose cytomegalovirus status using the catalog of TCR beta chain sequences. In a later analysis, V and J genes were assigned by comparing TCR nucleotide sequences against IMGT/GENE-DB human TR gene sequences. A later analysis assigned CDR3 sequences and most-parsimonious VDJ recombination scenarios with the TCRdist pipeline. A later analysis defined each TCR beta chain by its CDR3 amino acid sequence plus V-gene family, and excluded reads lacking a unique V-gene family. A later analysis removed over 500 highly shared, low-generation-probability nucleotide sequences to deal with suspected cross-contamination and a sequencing artifact. A later analysis calculated a clonal expansion index for each public chain from normalized within-repertoire ranks of inferred template counts. A later analysis computed generation probabilities with a VDJ recombination model fitted to out-of-frame rearrangements, and checked the results against IGoR. Hypergeometric tests were used in a later analysis to score TCR-TCR, TCR-HLA and TCR-CMV co-occurrence, with a repertoire-size bias correction applied to the TCR pairs. To estimate false discovery rates, a later analysis permuted the HLA or CMV assignments 20 times. In a later analysis, co-occurring TCRs were grouped using DBSCAN, with TCRdist sequence similarity added in when clustering inside HLA-allele-positive subsets. Co-occurrence clustering excluded repertoires with fewer than 30,000 or more than 120,000 public chains, plus five with anomalous nucleotide sharing. TCRdb re-hosts the immuneACCESS table, in-frame sequences only. Its copies lack some clones; in the studies checked, an unresolved V gene accounts for under half of them, and the cause for the rest is not known. Clone size and the V and J calls come from that table; the DNA yielded D and trimming. In all, the sample holds over 100,000 clones, and under 70% of those were seen once. The ten most abundant clones make up 1.5% to 1.9% of the sample.

The research as a whole found: Broadly in line with IMGT annotations, most TCR beta V segments showed up in productive rearrangements about 87% or about 30% of the time in an earlier analysis of a few hundred of the donors. The authors suggested that the approach could potentially be generalized to other disease states and immunological phenotypes. A later analysis associated around 16,000 TCR beta sequences with specific HLA alleles at a false discovery rate of 0.05. Because the 87-base-pair reads could not distinguish some IMGT-functional V segments, including TRBV6-2 and TRBV6-3, those segments were excluded. In a later analysis, most CMV-associated TCR beta chains were found to appear HLA-restricted, with HLA associations seemingly driven largely by CMV exposure. A further reported finding was that TCR beta sequences accurately predicted the HLA-A and HLA-B alleles for most subjects in the first cohort. In vitro tests confirmed that a few of the cytomegalovirus-associated TCR beta chains recognize cytomegalovirus antigens. The classifier was reported to diagnose cytomegalovirus status with high specificity and sensitivity in both the original and validation cohorts. Because HLA typing was missing for some donors at each locus, association tests included only the typed subset. Compared with the approximately 670-donor mean, donors in an Asian-associated ancestry cluster had fewer N-insertions in productive TCRs, according to a later genetic analysis. Linkage disequilibrium might explain the correlated functional status among segregating V segments, but an unknown experimental factor could not be excluded. While some public TCRs were present in many individuals, most TCR sequences turned up only very rarely across donors. In a later analysis, the rate of TCR association differed among HLA loci, with DRB1 alleles having the most associated TCRs and HLA-C alleles having the fewest. The cohort was sequenced for TCR beta chains only, and without alpha or paired-chain data the features that could be detected were limited. In a later genetic analysis, a missense DCLRE1C variant was associated with V-gene and J-gene trimming of TCR beta chains, and the association was replicated in an independent cohort. Immune exposure information for the cohort was limited to CMV serostatus. In the study, 150 to 200 TCR beta chains were listed as associated with cytomegalovirus. A later analysis found that HLA-associated TCR beta chains were more clonally expanded and had lower generation probabilities than equally common non-associated chains. When HLA alleles, especially DR and DQ, strongly co-occurred, TCR associations were difficult to assign to individual alleles. According to a later analysis, parvovirus B19, influenza, CMV and Epstein-Barr virus appeared linked to several top co-occurrence clusters. The presence/absence analyses assumed that sequencing depth was roughly uniform across donors, and that assumption may not be true. The sequencing pipeline was judged likely to have produced a cluster of highly shared sequence variants as a technical artifact. Because counts were too low, about 18 rarely observed V segments, including chromosome 9 orphons, were excluded from the earlier analysis of roughly 580 of the donors.

V has 6 bases trimmed and J has 4 bases trimmed; junction bases matching no gene number 8. Inclusive of the bounding cysteine and phenylalanine, the CDR3 is 15 residues long. Left in the record is the CDR3 DNA by itself, 45 bases read in frame from the first base. CDR1 WSHSY and CDR2 SAAADI were looked up in the germline V gene. The TCR sequence derives from a man between 18 and 35 years old in good health and CMV-seronegative. The V and J segments used are TRBV10-2 and TRBJ1-2; 10 central nucleotides agree with TRBD1. Sequenced: PBMCs. The nucleotides read TGCGCCAGCAGCCTAATGGACAGGGGGACCTATGGCTACACCTTC. This translates into CASSLMDRGTYGYTF.